This entry lists 9 T cell receptor beta chains sequenced from one sample in a study of spatial heterogeneity in lung cancer (dated 2019 in TCRdb). The protocol used for the library was 5' RACE. TCRdb shows the sequencer as NextSeq 500. In-frame beta chains were kept once TCRdb had trimmed the public reads at Q25 with fastp and called clones with MiXCR. Under each unique CDR3 protein, matching rows form one entry showing the most common genes and DNA. This sample comprises about 53,000 distinct CDR3 sequences, roughly 7% of them detected only once. The ten most abundant clones make up roughly 2.7% of the sample. The time point tag for this specimen amounts to: sample taken at primary tumor resection. TCR sequencing used whole RNA extracted from tumor and nontumor lung tissue, or from cryopreserved PBMC samples, without cell sorting. The source was PBMCs, collected at surgery. All receptors derive from a female donor with early-stage non-small cell lung cancer.

Notes on this clonotype: Being one base from a much bigger clone, this may be a read error. The genes are TRBV4-1 and TRBJ2-4; D remains unclear. Germline lookup yields CDR1 MGHRA and CDR2 YSYEKL. CDR3 size: 16 residues. CDR3 loop: CASSQGPALAENIQYF. The CDR3 coding sequence is TGCGCCAGCAGCCAAGGCCCGGCGTTAGCCGAAAACATTCAGTACTTC.

This clonotype was detected many times. The CDR3 region is CSARRLARSSYNEQFF. As DNA, the CDR3 is TGCAGTGCTAGACGACTAGCGCGGAGCTCCTACAATGAGCAGTTCTTC. This rearrangement joins TRBV20-1 to TRBJ2-1; 8 nucleotides agree with TRBD2. V lost 2 bases, J lost 0 bases, and 6 bases stayed unmatched. CDR1 DFQATT and CDR2 SNEGSKA come from the germline V gene (reference sequence). The CDR3 runs 16 residues.

V is TRBV20-1 and J is TRBJ1-5, with 9 bases fitting TRBD1. CDR3 size: 14 residues. Germline V lookup: CDR1 DFQATT, CDR2 SNEGSKA (reference sequence). Germline trimming cut 2 bases from V and 6 bases from J; bases unmatched to any gene: 5. Here the CDR3 DNA reads TGCAGTGCTAGATTGGACAGGGGAAGTCAGCCCCAGCATTTT. It yields the protein CSARLDRGSQPQHF.

Written as DNA, the CDR3 is TGTGCCAGCAGCTGGGGGCCAAACAATGAGCAGTTCTTC. Its translation: CASSWGPNNEQFF. The V and J genes are TRBV9 and TRBJ2-1; possible D gene TRBD1, 6 bases. V lost 4 bases to trimming and J lost 5 bases, with 10 bases between them. CDR3 length: 13 amino acids. In germline, CDR1 is SGDLS, CDR2 YYNGEE.

This clonotype has ten or more counts. This rearrangement joins TRBV5-1 to TRBJ1-4; D gene ambiguous. The V end was cut by 2 bases, the J end by 5 bases, with 10 bases between. The V gene's germline CDR1 is SGHRS and CDR2 YFSETQ. This CDR3 spans 14 amino acids. CDR3 coding DNA: TGCGCCAGCAGCTTTCGGGGATTCAATGAAAAACTGTTTTTT. It codes for CASSFRGFNEKLFF.

The chain has TRBV18 and TRBJ1-1; D is possibly TRBD1 (5 bases). The germline V and J ends were trimmed by 3 bases and 3 bases, with 11 bases remaining between them. The CDR3 is 14 residues long. Looked up from germline, CDR1 is KGHSH and CDR2 is LQKENI. CDR3 residues: CASSPTTVYTEAFF. The CDR3 nucleotides are TGTGCCAGCTCACCTACGACAGTTTACACTGAAGCTTTCTTT.

This clonotype was observed at least ten times. The V gene is TRBV11-2, the J gene TRBJ2-7; 7 bases are shared with TRBD2. CDR1 is SGHAT, CDR2 FQNNGV, per germline. After removal of 5 bases from V and 4 bases from J, the junction contained 11 bases not matched to a gene. The CDR3 loop spans 15 amino acids. The CDR3 is CASSRVWGGTYEQYF. The CDR3 bases are TGTGCCAGCAGCCGTGTGTGGGGGGGTACTTACGAGCAGTACTTC.

The gene calls are TRBV7-2 and TRBJ1-4; 8 nucleotides align to TRBD1. CDR3 length: 15 residues. Germline CDR1 reads SGHTA; CDR2 reads FQGNSA. Trimming cost V 5 bases and J 3 bases; bases outside gene matches: 5. Here the CDR3 reads CASSPTGVANEKLFF. The CDR3 nucleotides read TGTGCCAGCAGCCCGACAGGGGTTGCTAATGAAAAACTGTTTTTT. The variable domain in full, with the rest retrieved from reference TRBV7-2 and TRBJ1-4, is GAGVSQSPSNKVTEKGKDVELRCDPISGHTALYWYRQSLGQGLEFLIYFQGNSAPDKSGLPSDRFSAERTGGSVSTLTIQRTQQEDSAVYLCASSPTGVANEKLFFGSGTQLSVL.

The chain has TRBV4-1 and TRBJ2-1; D is possibly TRBD2 (6 bases). V was clipped by 0 bases and J by 9 bases, with 15 bases between them. The length of the CDR3 is 15 residues. Germline V lookup: CDR1 MGHRA, CDR2 YSYEKL. CDR3 DNA sequence: TGCGCCAGCAGCCAAGAGTTTCCTAGCGTCACTGAGCAGTTCTTC. Translation: CASSQEFPSVTEQFF.